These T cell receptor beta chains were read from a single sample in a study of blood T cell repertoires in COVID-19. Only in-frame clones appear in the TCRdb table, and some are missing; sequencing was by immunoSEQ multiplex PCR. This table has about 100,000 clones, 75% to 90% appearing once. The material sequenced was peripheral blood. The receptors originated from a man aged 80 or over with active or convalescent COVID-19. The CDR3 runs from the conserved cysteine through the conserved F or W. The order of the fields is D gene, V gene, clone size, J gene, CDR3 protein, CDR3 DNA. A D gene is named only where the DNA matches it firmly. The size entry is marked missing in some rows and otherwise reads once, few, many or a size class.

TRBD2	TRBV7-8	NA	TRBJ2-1	CASSLGTSGFNEQFF	TGTGCCAGCAGCTTAGGGACTAGCGGTTTCAATGAGCAGTTCTTC
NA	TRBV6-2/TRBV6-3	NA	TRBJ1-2	CASSYPNYGYTF	TGTGCCAGCAGTTACCCGAACTATGGCTACACCTTC
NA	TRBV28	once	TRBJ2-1	CASSLVVGSGDNEQFF	TGTGCCAGCAGTTTAGTAGTGGGTAGCGGAGACAATGAGCAGTTCTTC
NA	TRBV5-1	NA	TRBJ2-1	CATQTVGGSSYNEQFF	TGCGCCACCCAGACCGTCGGCGGTAGCTCCTACAATGAGCAGTTCTTC
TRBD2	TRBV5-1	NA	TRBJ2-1	CASSLGPSGGSYNEQFF	TGCGCCAGCAGCTTGGGCCCTAGCGGGGGGTCGTACAATGAGCAGTTCTTC
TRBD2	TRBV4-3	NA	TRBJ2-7	CASSQVEREARKPYEQYF	TGCGCCAGCAGCCAAGTTGAGCGGGAGGCAAGAAAGCCCTACGAGCAGTACTTC
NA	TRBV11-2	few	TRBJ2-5	CASSLAIRETQYF	TGTGCCAGCAGCTTAGCTATCCGAGAGACCCAGTACTTC
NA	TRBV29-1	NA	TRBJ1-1	CSVRGTMNTEAFF	TGCAGCGTCCGTGGGACAATGAACACTGAAGCTTTCTTT
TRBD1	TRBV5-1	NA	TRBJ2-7	CASSFQGAPYEQYF	TGCGCCAGCAGCTTCCAGGGGGCCCCCTACGAGCAGTACTTC
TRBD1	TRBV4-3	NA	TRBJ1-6	CASSQDKGAGRSPLHF	TGCGCCAGCAGCCAAGACAAGGGGGCTGGCCGTTCACCCCTCCACTTT
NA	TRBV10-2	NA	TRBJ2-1	CASSGRDFNNEQFF	TGCGCCAGCAGTGGCCGGGACTTCAACAATGAGCAGTTCTTC
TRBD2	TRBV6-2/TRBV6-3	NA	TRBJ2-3	CASSYVVGTSGLSTDTQYF	TGTGCCAGCAGTTACGTTGTTGGGACTAGCGGATTATCCACAGATACGCAGTATTTT
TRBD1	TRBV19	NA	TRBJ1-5	CASRAGTGFFQPQHF	TGTGCCAGTAGGGCCGGGACAGGATTTTTTCAGCCCCAGCATTTT
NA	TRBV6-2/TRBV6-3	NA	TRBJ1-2	CASSQDMHRAGYTF	TGTGCCAGCAGTCAGGACATGCACAGGGCCGGCTACACCTTC
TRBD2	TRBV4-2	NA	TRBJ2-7	CASSQGLAGGNRHEQYF	TGTGCCAGCAGCCAAGGTCTAGCGGGAGGGAATCGGCACGAGCAGTACTTC
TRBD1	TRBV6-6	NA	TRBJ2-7	CASSYPPDRASEQYF	TGTGCCAGCAGTTACCCCCCTGACAGGGCTTCCGAGCAGTACTTC
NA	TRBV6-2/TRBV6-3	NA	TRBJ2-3	CASSPQTDTQYF	TGTGCCAGCAGTCCCCAAACAGATACGCAGTATTTT
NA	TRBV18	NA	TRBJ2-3	CASSPLSNTDTQYF	TGTGCCAGCTCACCCCTAAGCAACACAGATACGCAGTATTTT
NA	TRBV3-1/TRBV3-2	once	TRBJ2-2	CASSQETRWAGELFF	TGTGCCAGCAGCCAAGAGACTAGGTGGGCCGGGGAGCTGTTTTTT
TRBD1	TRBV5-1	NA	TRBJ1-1	CASSGGQGNTEAFF	TGCGCCAGCAGCGGGGGACAGGGGAACACTGAAGCTTTCTTT
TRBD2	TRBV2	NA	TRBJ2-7	CASSGASGSINEQYF	TGTGCCAGCAGTGGGGCTAGCGGGAGTATCAACGAGCAGTACTTC
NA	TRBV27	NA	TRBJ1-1	CASSLLAVNTEAFF	TGTGCCAGCAGTTTATTGGCGGTGAACACTGAAGCTTTCTTT
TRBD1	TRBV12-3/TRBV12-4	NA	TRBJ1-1	CASRGQVNTEAFF	TGTGCCAGCAGAGGACAGGTGAACACTGAAGCTTTCTTT
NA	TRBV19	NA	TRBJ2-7	CASSMQETYEQYF	TGTGCCAGTAGTATGCAGGAAACCTACGAGCAGTACTTC
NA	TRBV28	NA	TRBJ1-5	CASSLSGYGQPQHF	TGTGCCAGCAGTTTATCAGGGTATGGGCAGCCCCAGCATTTT
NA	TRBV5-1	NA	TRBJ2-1	CASSLFDEQFF	TGCGCCAGCAGCTTGTTCGATGAGCAGTTCTTC
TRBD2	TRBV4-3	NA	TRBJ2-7	CASSQDVLAGPGEQYF	TGCGCCAGCAGCCAAGATGTGCTAGCGGGACCGGGTGAGCAGTACTTC
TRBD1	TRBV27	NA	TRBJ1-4	CASSLRTGGRIEKLFF	TGTGCCAGCAGTTTGAGGACAGGGGGCAGGATTGAAAAACTGTTTTTT
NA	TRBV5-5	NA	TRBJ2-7	CASSPDYNYEQYF	TGTGCCAGCAGCCCCGACTATAACTACGAGCAGTACTTC
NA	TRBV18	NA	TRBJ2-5	CASSPGGETQYF	TGTGCCAGCTCACCAGGGGGGGAGACCCAGTACTTC
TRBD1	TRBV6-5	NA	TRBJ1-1	CASSQPGTGAEAFF	TGTGCCAGCAGTCAACCCGGGACAGGGGCTGAAGCTTTCTTT
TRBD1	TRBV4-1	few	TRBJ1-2	CASSQRDRGPYGYTF	TGCGCCAGCAGCCAACGGGACAGGGGGCCCTATGGCTACACCTTC
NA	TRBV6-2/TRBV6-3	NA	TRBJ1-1	CASSYPLQGTNTEAFF	TGTGCCAGCAGTTATCCCCTGCAGGGGACGAACACTGAAGCTTTCTTT
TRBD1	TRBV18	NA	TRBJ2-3	CASSGDRVGSTDTQYF	TGTGCCAGCTCTGGAGACAGGGTTGGGTCCACAGATACGCAGTATTTT
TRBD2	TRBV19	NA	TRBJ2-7	CASSDVRTSGRYEQYF	TGTGCCAGTAGTGACGTAAGGACTAGCGGGAGATACGAGCAGTACTTC
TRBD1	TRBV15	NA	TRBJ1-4	CATSRDLGQGGLNEKLFF	TGTGCCACCAGCAGAGATCTGGGACAGGGGGGCCTGAATGAAAAACTGTTTTTT
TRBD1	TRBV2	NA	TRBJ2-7	CASSAGQGLEQYF	TGTGCCAGCAGTGCGGGACAGGGCCTCGAGCAGTACTTC
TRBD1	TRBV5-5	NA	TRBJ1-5	CASSLGGQAIGQPQHF	TGTGCCAGCAGCTTGGGGGGACAGGCCATAGGGCAGCCCCAGCATTTT
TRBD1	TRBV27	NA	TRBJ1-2	CASGFPGTGGGGGYTF	TGTGCCAGCGGATTTCCCGGGACAGGGGGCGGCGGCGGCTACACCTTC
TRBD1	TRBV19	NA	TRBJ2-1	CASSIGQVVTGIYNEQFF	TGTGCCAGTAGTATCGGACAGGTAGTAACGGGGATCTACAATGAGCAGTTCTTC
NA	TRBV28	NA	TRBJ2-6	CASSPPSGKGANVLTF	TGTGCCAGCAGTCCCCCCTCGGGGAAGGGGGCCAACGTCCTGACTTTC
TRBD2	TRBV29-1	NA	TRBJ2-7	CSVELSSGRSEQYF	TGCAGCGTTGAATTGTCTAGCGGGAGGAGCGAGCAGTACTTC
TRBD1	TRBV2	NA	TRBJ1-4	CASSEGGQGYEKLFF	TGTGCCAGCAGTGAAGGTGGACAGGGGTACGAAAAACTGTTTTTT
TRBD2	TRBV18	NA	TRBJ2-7	CASSPTSGYEQYF	TGTGCCAGCTCACCAACTAGCGGGTACGAGCAGTACTTC
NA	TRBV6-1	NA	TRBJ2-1	CASSDRSNEQFF	TGTGCCAGCAGTGATCGTAGCAATGAGCAGTTCTTC
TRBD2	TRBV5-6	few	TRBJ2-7	CASSIVAGGGDEQYF	TGTGCCAGCAGCATAGTAGCGGGAGGAGGCGACGAGCAGTACTTC
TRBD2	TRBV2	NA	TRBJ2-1	CASSELLAGGGEQFF	TGTGCCAGCAGTGAATTGTTAGCGGGAGGAGGTGAGCAGTTCTTC
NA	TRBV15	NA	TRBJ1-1	CATSRDVQRRTEAFF	TGTGCCACCAGCAGAGATGTGCAGAGGAGGACTGAAGCTTTCTTT
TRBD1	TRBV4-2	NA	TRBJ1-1	CASSQPGQGTEAFF	TGTGCCAGCAGCCAACCCGGACAGGGCACTGAAGCTTTCTTT
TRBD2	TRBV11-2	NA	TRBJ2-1	CASSSAGTSGRAEQFF	TGTGCCAGCAGCTCGGCAGGGACTAGCGGGAGGGCTGAGCAGTTCTTC
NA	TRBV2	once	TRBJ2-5	CASNTGVRETQYF	TGTGCCAGCAACACGGGGGTGCGGGAGACCCAGTACTTC